These 5 T cell receptor beta chains were all obtained from the same sample, sequenced in a study of T cells in Graves' hyperthyroidism and ophthalmopathy. There were TCR beta CDR3 regions amplified from RNA transcripts. HTBI primers were used for first-round RT-PCR of the TCR CDR3. TCRdb processed the multiplex PCR reads anew with MiXCR; each CDR3 protein has one entry. The sample lists roughly 520,000 distinct CDR3 sequences; roughly 24% were seen once. What was sequenced was blood. These receptors all stem from a woman in her thirties with Graves' ophthalmopathy.

With respect to this clonotype: It may be a read error: a sequence one base away is much more abundant. Here the CDR3 reads CASSFISGEAQYF. The CDR3 DNA is TGTGCCAGCAGCTTTATAAGTGGGGAGGCCCAGTACTTC. The rearrangement joins TRBV27 to TRBJ2-5, with D possibly matching TRBD2 (6 bases). V lost 6 bases, J lost 9 bases, and 17 bases lay in between. Germline-derived CDR1 and CDR2 are MNHEY and SMNVEV (reference sequence). CDR3 length: 13 amino acids.

This chain uses TRBV6-2 or TRBV6-3 with TRBJ2-2, with 11 bases lining up with TRBD2. V shed 6 bases and J 5 bases; nucleotides not matched to a gene: 8. Looked up from germline, CDR1 is MNHEY and CDR2 is SVGEGT. The CDR3 length is 16 residues. The CDR3: CASRTSGAVGTGELFF. Here the CDR3 DNA reads TGTGCCAGCAGGACTAGCGGGGCCGTGGGGACCGGGGAGCTGTTTTTT.

The chain combines TRBV6-5 with TRBJ1-2; D unresolved. The CDR3 is 12 residues long. Germline V gene sequence: CDR1 MNHEY, CDR2 SVGAGI. Deletions cut 4 bases from V and 11 bases from J, with 14 bases between. CDR3 bases: TGTGCCAGCAGTTCATTGAGGCGCGGTTACACCTTC. Its translation is CASSSLRRGYTF.

This clonotype was detected many times. The rearrangement joins TRBV12-5 to TRBJ2-5; D remains unclear. The CDR3 spans 13 residues. Looked up from germline, CDR1 is LGHNT and CDR2 is FRNRAP. The V end lost 6 bases, the J end lost 3 bases, and 11 bases lay between the germline ends. The DNA of the CDR3 is TGTGCTAGTGGCCCCGCGACGGAAGAGACCCAGTACTTC. As protein: CASGPATEETQYF.

This clonotype was observed many times. The rearrangement links TRBV6-1 to TRBJ1-5; no reliable D call. This CDR3 has 14 amino acids. The germline CDR1 and CDR2 sequences are MNHNS and SASEGT. V lost 6 bases and J 6 bases, leaving 15 bases between the germline ends. In DNA form, the CDR3 reads TGTGCCAGCAGCCTACAAGTATCTAGTCAGCCCCAGCATTTT. Translating it yields CASSLQVSSQPQHF.